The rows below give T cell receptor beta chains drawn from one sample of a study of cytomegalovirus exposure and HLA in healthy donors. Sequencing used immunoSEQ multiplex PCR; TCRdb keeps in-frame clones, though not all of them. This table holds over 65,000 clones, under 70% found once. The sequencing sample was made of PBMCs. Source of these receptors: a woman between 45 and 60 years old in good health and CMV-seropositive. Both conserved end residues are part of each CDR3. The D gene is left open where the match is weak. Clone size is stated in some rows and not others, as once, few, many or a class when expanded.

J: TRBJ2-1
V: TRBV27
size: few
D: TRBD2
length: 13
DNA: TGTGCCAGCAGGGGTCTTGGGGGGGATGAGCAGTTCTTC
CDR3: CASRGLGGDEQFF

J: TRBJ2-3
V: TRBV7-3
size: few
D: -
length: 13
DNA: TGTGCCAGCAGCTTGATCAGTACAGATACGCAGTATTTT
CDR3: CASSLISTDTQYF

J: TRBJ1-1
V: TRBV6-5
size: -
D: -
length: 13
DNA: TGTGCCAGCAGTTACTCAGCGGGGTCTGAAGCTTTCTTT
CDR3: CASSYSAGSEAFF

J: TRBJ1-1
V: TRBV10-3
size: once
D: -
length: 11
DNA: TGTGCCATCAGTGACGACACTGAAGCTTTCTTT
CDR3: CAISDDTEAFF

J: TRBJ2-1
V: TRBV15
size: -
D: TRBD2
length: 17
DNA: TGTGCCACCAGCAACGCAGTGGACGGGGGGGCCGGGTGTGAGCAGTTCTTC
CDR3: CATSNAVDGGAGCEQFF

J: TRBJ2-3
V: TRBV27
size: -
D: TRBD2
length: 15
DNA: TGTGCCAGCAAGCGGGGGAAAACTAGCACAGATACGCAGTATTTT
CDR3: CASKRGKTSTDTQYF

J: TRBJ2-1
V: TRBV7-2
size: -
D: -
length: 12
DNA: TGTGCCAGCAGCTTAGACAGGAATGAGCAGTTCTTC
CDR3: CASSLDRNEQFF

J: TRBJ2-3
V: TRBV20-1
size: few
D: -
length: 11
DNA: TGCAGTGGGGCCCCCCGGGATACGCAGTATTTT
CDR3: CSGAPRDTQYF

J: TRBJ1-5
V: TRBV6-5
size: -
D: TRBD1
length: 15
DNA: TGTGCCAGCAGTTACGGGACAGGAAGCAATCAGCCCCAGCATTTT
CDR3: CASSYGTGSNQPQHF

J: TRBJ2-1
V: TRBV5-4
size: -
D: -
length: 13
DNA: TGTGCCAGCGGGTGGACTCCCTACAATGAGCAGTTCTTC
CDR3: CASGWTPYNEQFF

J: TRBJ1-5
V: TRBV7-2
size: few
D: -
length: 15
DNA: TGTGCCAGCAGCTTAGCGCACAGGGCTAATCAGCCCCAGCATTTT
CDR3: CASSLAHRANQPQHF

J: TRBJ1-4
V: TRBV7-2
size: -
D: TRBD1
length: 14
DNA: TGTGCCAGCAGCTTAGCCCTGACAGGGGCAAAACTGTTTTTT
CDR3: CASSLALTGAKLFF

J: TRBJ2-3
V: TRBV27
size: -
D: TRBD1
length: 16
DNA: TGTGCCAGCAGTTTCGCGGGACAGGGGGGGAGAGATACGCAGTATTTT
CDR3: CASSFAGQGGRDTQYF

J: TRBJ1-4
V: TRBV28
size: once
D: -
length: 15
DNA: TGTGCCAGCAGTTCCCCGGGAGAGGGGCAAGAAAAACTGTTTTTT
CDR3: CASSSPGEGQEKLFF

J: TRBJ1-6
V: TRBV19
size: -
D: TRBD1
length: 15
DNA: TGTGCCAGTAGTACAGGGGACAGGGAGGGGTCACCCCTCCACTTT
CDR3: CASSTGDREGSPLHF

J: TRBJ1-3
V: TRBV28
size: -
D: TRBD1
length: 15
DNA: TGTGCCAGCAGTTCGGGACAGGCATCTGGAAACACCATATATTTT
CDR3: CASSSGQASGNTIYF

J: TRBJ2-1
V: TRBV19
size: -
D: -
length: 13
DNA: TGTGCCAGTACAATTCAGGGGTTACATGAGCAGTTCTTC
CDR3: CASTIQGLHEQFF

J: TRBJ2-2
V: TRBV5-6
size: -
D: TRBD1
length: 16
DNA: TGTGCCAGCAGCTCGAGTTCCACAGGGGCGAGAGGGGAGCTGTTTTTT
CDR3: CASSSSSTGARGELFF

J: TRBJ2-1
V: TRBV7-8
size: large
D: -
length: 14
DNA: TGTGCCAGCAGCTTAATCGGGGGGCAGAATGAGCAGTTCTTC
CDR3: CASSLIGGQNEQFF

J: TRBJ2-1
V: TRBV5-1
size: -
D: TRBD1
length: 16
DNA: TGCGCCAGCAGCTATCCGGGACAGGGGGCGCTCAATGAGCAGTTCTTC
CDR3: CASSYPGQGALNEQFF

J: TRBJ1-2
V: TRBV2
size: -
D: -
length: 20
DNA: TGTGCCAGCAGAGGATTTGAATCGACAGGCCCCGAGTGGCTGGATGAGGGCTACACCTTC
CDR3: CASRGFESTGPEWLDEGYTF

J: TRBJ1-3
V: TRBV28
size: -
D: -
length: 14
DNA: TGTGCCAGCAGTTGGTGGGGGCCAGGAAACACCATATATTTT
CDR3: CASSWWGPGNTIYF

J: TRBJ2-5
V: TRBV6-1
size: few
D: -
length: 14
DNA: TGTGCCGGAAACCCAGGGAATCGAGGAGAGACCCAGTACTTC
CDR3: CAGNPGNRGETQYF

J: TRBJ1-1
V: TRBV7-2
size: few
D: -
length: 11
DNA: TGTGCCAGCAGCTTAGTATCTGAAGCTTTCTTT
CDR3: CASSLVSEAFF

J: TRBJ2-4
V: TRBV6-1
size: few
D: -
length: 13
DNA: TGTGCCAGCAGTAAGGACAGATTAGACATTCAGTACTTC
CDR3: CASSKDRLDIQYF

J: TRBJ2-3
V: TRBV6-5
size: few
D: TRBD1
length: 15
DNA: TGTGCCAGCAGTTATCGGGACAGCAGCACAGATACGCAGTATTTT
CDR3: CASSYRDSSTDTQYF

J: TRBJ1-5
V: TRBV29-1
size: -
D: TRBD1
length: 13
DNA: TGCAGCGTTACAGGGGCCCTCAATCAGCCCCAGCATTTT
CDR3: CSVTGALNQPQHF

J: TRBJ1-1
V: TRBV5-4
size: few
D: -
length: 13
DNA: TGTGCCAGCAGCTTGAGGGGGGGCGGTGAAGCTTTCTTT
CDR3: CASSLRGGGEAFF

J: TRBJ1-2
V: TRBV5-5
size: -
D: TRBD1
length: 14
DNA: TGTGCCAGCAGCTCCCCTGGACAGGATGATGGCTACACCTTC
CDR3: CASSSPGQDDGYTF

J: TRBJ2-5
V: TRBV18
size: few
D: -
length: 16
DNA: TGTGCCAGCTCACCGCGGGACAGAACTACCCAAGAGACCCAGTACTTC
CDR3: CASSPRDRTTQETQYF

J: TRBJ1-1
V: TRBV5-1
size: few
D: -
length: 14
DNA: TGCGCCAGCAGCTTGCGGGGAGGGTCGGCTGAAGCTTTCTTT
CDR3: CASSLRGGSAEAFF

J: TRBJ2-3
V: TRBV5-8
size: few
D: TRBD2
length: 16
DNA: TGTGCCAGCAGCTTGGGCGGGGGTCGGAGCACAGATACGCAGTATTTT
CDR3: CASSLGGGRSTDTQYF

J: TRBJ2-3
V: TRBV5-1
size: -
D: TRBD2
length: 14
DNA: TGCGCCAGCAGCTTGAGCGGGGTAACAGATACGCAGTATTTT
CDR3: CASSLSGVTDTQYF

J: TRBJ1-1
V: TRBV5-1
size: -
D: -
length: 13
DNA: TGCGCCAGCAGCTTTACAACGAACACTGAAGCTTTCTTT
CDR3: CASSFTTNTEAFF

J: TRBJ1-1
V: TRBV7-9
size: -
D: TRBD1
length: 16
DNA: TGTGCCAGCAGTTTCCGACAGGGGGGAATGAACACTGAAGCTTTCTTT
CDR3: CASSFRQGGMNTEAFF

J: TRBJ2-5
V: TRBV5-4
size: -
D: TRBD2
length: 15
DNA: TGTGCCAGCAGCTTGCCGCGGGGGGACAAAGAGACCCAGTACTTC
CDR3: CASSLPRGDKETQYF

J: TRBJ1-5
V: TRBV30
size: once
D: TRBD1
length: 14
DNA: TGTGCCTTCGCGACAGGGTTGGGGAATCAGCCCCAGCATTTT
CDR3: CAFATGLGNQPQHF

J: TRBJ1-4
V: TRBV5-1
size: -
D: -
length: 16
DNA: TGCGCCAGCAGCTTGGGCGGATCAGGGGAAAATGAAAAACTGTTTTTT
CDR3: CASSLGGSGENEKLFF

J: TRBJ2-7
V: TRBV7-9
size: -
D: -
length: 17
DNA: TGTGCCAGCAGCTTAGCGTCGGCTTTAGACAATGTCTACGAGCAGTACTTC
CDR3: CASSLASALDNVYEQYF

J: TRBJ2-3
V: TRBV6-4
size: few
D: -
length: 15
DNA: TGTGCCAGCAGTGAATCATCCAGGGCCCCAGATACGCAGTATTTT
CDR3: CASSESSRAPDTQYF

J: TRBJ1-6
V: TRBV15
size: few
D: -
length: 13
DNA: TGTGCCACCAGCAGAGATGTAAATTCACCCCTCCACTTT
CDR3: CATSRDVNSPLHF

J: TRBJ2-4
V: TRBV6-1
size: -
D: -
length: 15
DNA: TGTGCCAGCAGTGAATCTCAGGAAGCCAAAAACATTCAGTACTTC
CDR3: CASSESQEAKNIQYF

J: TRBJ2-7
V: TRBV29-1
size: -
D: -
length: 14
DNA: TGCAGCGTTGAAGGCCGAGACAGGAATTACGAGCAGTACTTC
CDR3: CSVEGRDRNYEQYF

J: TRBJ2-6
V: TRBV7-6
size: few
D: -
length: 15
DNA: TGTGCCAGCAGCCTAGACTTCTCTGGGGCCAACGTCCTGACTTTC
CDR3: CASSLDFSGANVLTF

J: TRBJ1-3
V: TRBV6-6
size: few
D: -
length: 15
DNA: TGTGCCAGCAGGCTCGACATAGGGGCTGGAAACACCATATATTTT
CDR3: CASRLDIGAGNTIYF

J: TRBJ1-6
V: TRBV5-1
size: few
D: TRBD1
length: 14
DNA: TGCGCCAGCAGCCGTGGACAGGAGGGATCACCCCTCCACTTT
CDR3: CASSRGQEGSPLHF

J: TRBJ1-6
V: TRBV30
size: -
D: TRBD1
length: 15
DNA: TGTGCCTGGAGAGCGGGACAGGGGGTTAATTCACCCCTCCACTTT
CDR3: CAWRAGQGVNSPLHF

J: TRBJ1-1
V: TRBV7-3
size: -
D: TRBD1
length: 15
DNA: TGTGCCAGCAGCCTTTGGACAGGGAGTAACACTGAAGCTTTCTTT
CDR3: CASSLWTGSNTEAFF

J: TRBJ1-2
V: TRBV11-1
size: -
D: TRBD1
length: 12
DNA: TGTGCCAGCAGCCTCACAGGGGATGGCTACACCTTC
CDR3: CASSLTGDGYTF

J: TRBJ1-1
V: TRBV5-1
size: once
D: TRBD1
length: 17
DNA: TGCGCCAGCAGCGAGGAGGGACAGGGGAGTTACGACACTGAAGCTTTCTTT
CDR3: CASSEEGQGSYDTEAFF

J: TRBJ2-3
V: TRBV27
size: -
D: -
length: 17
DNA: TGTGCCAGCAGTTTATACATGCGGCCCAGGGGCACAGATACGCAGTATTTT
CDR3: CASSLYMRPRGTDTQYF

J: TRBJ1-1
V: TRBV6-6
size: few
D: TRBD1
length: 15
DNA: TGTGCCAGCAGTCGACCCGGGACAGGGAACACTGAAGCTTTCTTT
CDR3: CASSRPGTGNTEAFF

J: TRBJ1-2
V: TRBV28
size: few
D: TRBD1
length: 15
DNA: TGTGCCAGCAGCGCTCTGGGACAGGGGGCGATTGGCTACACCTTC
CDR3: CASSALGQGAIGYTF

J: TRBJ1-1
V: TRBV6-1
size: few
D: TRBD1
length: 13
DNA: TGTGCCAGCAGTTCTACAGGGGAGACTGAAGCTTTCTTT
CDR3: CASSSTGETEAFF

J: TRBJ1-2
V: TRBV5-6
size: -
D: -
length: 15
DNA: TGTGCCAGCAGCTTGTATAGGGTCCTTAGCGATGGCTACACCTTC
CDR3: CASSLYRVLSDGYTF